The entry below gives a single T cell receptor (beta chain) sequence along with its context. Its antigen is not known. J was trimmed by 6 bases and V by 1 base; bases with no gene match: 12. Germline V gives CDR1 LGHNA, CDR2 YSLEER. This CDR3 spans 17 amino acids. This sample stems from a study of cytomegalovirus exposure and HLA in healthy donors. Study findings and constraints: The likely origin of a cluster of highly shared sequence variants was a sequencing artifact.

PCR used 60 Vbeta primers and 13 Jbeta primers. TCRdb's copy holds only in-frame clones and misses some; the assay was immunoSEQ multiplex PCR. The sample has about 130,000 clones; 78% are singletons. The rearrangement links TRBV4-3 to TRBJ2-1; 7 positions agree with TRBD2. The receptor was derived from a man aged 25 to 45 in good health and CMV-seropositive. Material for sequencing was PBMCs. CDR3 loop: CASSQVSVLAEPNEQFF. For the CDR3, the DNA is TGCGCCAGCAGCCAAGTGTCAGTCCTAGCGGAGCCCAATGAGCAGTTCTTC.